Below, 8 T cell receptor beta chains from the same sample are listed, as sequenced in a study of T cell repertoires in cytomegalovirus infection (dated by TCRdb to about 2019). According to the study, the label for this sample's treatment or condition signals: in vitro stimulation with specific CMV peptide epitopes to enrich CMV-specific T cells. These receptors' antigens are unknown. Sequencing was performed on an Illumina HiSeq 1500. TCRdb trimmed public reads at Q25 via fastp, called clones via MiXCR and kept in-frame beta chains. Entries are consolidated by CDR3 protein sequence, retaining the most common genes and DNA. Counted in this sample were 150,000 to 200,000 distinct CDR3 sequences; less than 25% of them appeared once. The top ten clones comprise roughly 25% of the sample. The sample here was CD8+ T cells from cultured PBMCs, taken from culture after CMV antigen stimulation. These receptor sequences come from a human donor in good health (CMV status not recorded). Some clones in this sample may be carry-over from other donors' samples.

The chain uses TRBV28 and TRBJ1-4; possible D gene TRBD1, 5 bases. The V gene's germline CDR1 is MDHEN and CDR2 SYDVKM. Trimming took 5 bases from V and 3 from J, leaving 25 bases between them. The CDR3 length is 19 residues. CDR3 sequence reads: CASSHYQGLRPDANEKLFF. In nucleotides, the CDR3 is TGTGCCAGCAGTCACTATCAGGGTCTTAGGCCCGATGCTAATGAAAAACTGTTTTTT.

The chain is built from TRBV6-2 or TRBV6-3 and TRBJ2-1, with D maybe TRBD1 (6 bases). Germline loops: CDR1 MNHEY, CDR2 SVGEGT. Trimming took off 1 base at V and 1 base at J, with 8 bases between the two ends. The CDR3 totals 15 residues. CDR3 region: CASSYWGPSYNEQFF. The CDR3 DNA reads TGTGCCAGCAGTTACTGGGGGCCTTCCTACAATGAGCAGTTCTTC.

This clonotype was recorded a few times. The J gene is TRBJ2-7, the V gene TRBV20-1; the D gene is possibly TRBD2 (5 bases). CDR1 DFQATT and CDR2 SNEGSKA come from the germline V gene (reference sequence). The CDR3 contains 14 residues. V was cut by 0 bases and J by 0 bases, with 9 bases left in between. CDR3 in amino acids: CSARDPGSSYEQYF. The CDR3 bases are TGCAGTGCTAGAGATCCGGGATCCTCCTACGAGCAGTACTTC.

Only a few counts were recorded for this clonotype. The chain carries TRBV7-9 and TRBJ1-1, with D possibly TRBD1 on 5 matching bases. CDR1 and CDR2 (germline): SEHNR, FQNEAQ (reference sequence). V shed 3 bases and J shed 0 bases, with 17 bases lying between them. The CDR3 is 17 amino acids. CDR3 sequence: CASSFRDSGLMNTEAFF. DNA of the CDR3: TGTGCCAGCAGCTTCCGCGACAGCGGACTGATGAACACTGAAGCTTTCTTT.

The V call is TRBV7-8, the J call TRBJ1-1; perhaps TRBD1 as D (6 bases). Germline V gene lookup returns CDR1 SGHVS and CDR2 FQNEAQ. Trimming pared 3 bases from V and 7 bases from J, leaving 18 bases between. This CDR3 spans 15 amino acids. CDR3 protein: CASSLRHRVDIEAFF. CDR3 sequence (DNA): TGTGCCAGCAGCTTGCGACACAGGGTGGACATTGAAGCTTTCTTT.

V and J are TRBV7-9 and TRBJ1-3; unclear D gene. The length of the CDR3 is 15 residues. V was cut by 4 bases and J by 0 bases, with 10 bases left in between. CDR1 is SEHNR and CDR2 is FQNEAQ in the germline V gene (reference sequence). The CDR3 DNA sequence: TGTGCCAGCAGCTCCGGAAGACCCTCTGGAAACACCATATATTTT. Its protein product is CASSSGRPSGNTIYF.

The chain joins TRBV6-5 to TRBJ1-1; D is ambiguous. Germline values: CDR1 MNHEY, CDR2 SVGAGI. This CDR3 region has 15 residues. Trimming stripped 2 bases from V and 3 bases from J, with 13 bases between. This CDR3 is CASSYGITGDTEAFF. The CDR3 nucleotides read TGTGCCAGCAGTTACGGGATAACGGGTGACACTGAAGCTTTCTTT.

The rearrangement links TRBV11-1 to TRBJ1-6; 9 bases agree with TRBD1. There are 15 residues in the CDR3. In germline, CDR1 is SGHAT, CDR2 FQDESV (reference sequence). V lost 5 bases and J lost 6; bases outside the gene matches: 5. The CDR3 protein is CASSPRGQGNSPLHF. The CDR3 DNA reads TGTGCCAGCAGCCCCAGGGGACAGGGTAATTCACCCCTCCACTTT.